This TCR beta chain was documented in a study of blood T cell repertoires in COVID-19. Study information: Material from acute and convalescent COVID-19 was sourced from the United States, Italy and Spain. Nucleic acid was either cDNA or gDNA, and it came from T cells, B-cell-depleted T cells, or PBMCs.

In the source study's methods: Reference gene primer amplification gave estimated nucleated cell counts. The table came from immunoSEQ multiplex PCR; TCRdb's copy has only in-frame clones and leaves some out. The V and J calls and clone size were taken over from that table, and D and trimming were inferred from the DNA. The data contain fewer than 600,000 clones, roughly 87% of them singletons. Seattle enrolled patients during active infection and tracked them longitudinally. The V gene end was trimmed by 5 bases and the J gene end by 5 bases; junction bases not matched to a gene: 4. The CDR3 is 14 amino acids. Germline loops: CDR1 MDHEN, CDR2 SYDVKM.

The TCR sequence derives from a man between 18 and 29 years old with COVID-19, enrolled during active disease. This chain uses TRBV28 with TRBJ2-3; 10 bases align to TRBD2. The specimen was peripheral blood. CDR3 sequence reads: CASSGAGGQDTQYF. The CDR3 nucleotides are TGTGCCAGCAGTGGAGCGGGGGGGCAAGATACGCAGTATTTT.